The subject of this entry is one T cell receptor beta chain. This clonotype has a count of ten or more. It has no known antigen specificity. No much larger clonotype is one base removed from it; base qualities were not supplied. This record comes from a study of T-cell reconstitution after alpha-beta-depleted transplantation in children (dated by TCRdb to the mid-2010s). Regarding the study in general: Using TCR repertoire profiling, the study quantitatively followed how T-cell immune reconstitution unfolded in children after TCRalphabeta/CD19-depleted allogeneic hematopoietic cell transplantation. On the study overall, not on this receptor specifically: The apparently early alphabetaT-cell count recovery about two months after transplant was reportedly dependent on only several hundred rapidly expanded clones derived from non-depleted graft cells. Hyperexpanded clone frequencies declined over subsequent months; after one year, T-cell counts and TCRbeta diversity were mostly attributed to newly produced T cells. The high TCRbeta diversity at day 60 in some patients was ascribed to recipient T cells and intrathymic progenitors that had survived conditioning.

Inclusive of the bounding cysteine and phenylalanine, the CDR3 is 17 residues long. CDR3 DNA only is kept here, 51 bases in frame from base 1. Trimming removed 5 bases from V and 2 bases from J; the gene matches leave 5 bases unexplained. As encoded in the germline V gene, CDR1 is MNHNS while CDR2 is SASEGT. Library preparation was by PCR. Sequencer: Illumina HiSeq 2500. Molecular barcoding was employed in the preparation of TCR libraries, with unique molecular identifiers being used to normalize TCRbeta repertoire quantification. TCRdb reran the public reads through fastp at Q25 and MiXCR, keeping productive beta chains. Rows with one shared CDR3 protein collapse into an entry with the most common genes and DNA. The sample yields over 200,000 distinct CDR3 sequences; 11% were counted once. The ten largest clones take up 28% of the sample. The intended sense of this specimen's treatment or condition label: allogeneic hematopoietic cell transplantation with graft depleted of TCRalphabeta T cells and CD19 B cells. The transplant recipients were children given TCRalphabeta/CD19-depleted allogeneic hematopoietic cell grafts.

The receptor's source is a child less than two years old with acute myeloid leukemia, due to receive a stem cell transplant. The chain uses TRBV6-1 and TRBJ2-2, and 13 bases in between align with TRBD2. The sample here was PBMCs, taken before TCRalphabeta/CD19-depleted stem cell transplant. The sequenced DNA is TGTGCCAGCAGTCGGACTAGCGGGAGTGTAAACACCGGGGAGCTGTTTTTT. It specifies CASSRTSGSVNTGELFF.